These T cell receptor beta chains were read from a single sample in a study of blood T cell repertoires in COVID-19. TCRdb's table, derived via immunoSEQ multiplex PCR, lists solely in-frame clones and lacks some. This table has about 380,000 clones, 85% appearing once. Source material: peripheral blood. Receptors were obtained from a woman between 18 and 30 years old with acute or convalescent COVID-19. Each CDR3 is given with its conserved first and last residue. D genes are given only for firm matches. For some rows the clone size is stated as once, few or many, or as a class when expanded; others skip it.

CDR3 DNA: TGCGCCAGCAGTGATCTAGCTAGTGGGGCCAACGTCCTGACTTTC
CDR3 protein: CASSDLASGANVLTF
D gene: .
clone size: .
V gene: TRBV10-1
J gene: TRBJ2-6

CDR3 DNA: TGTGCCAGCAGCCAAGACGCGGAATCGGCTAGCTACGAGCAGTACTTC
CDR3 protein: CASSQDAESASYEQYF
D gene: .
clone size: .
V gene: TRBV3-1/TRBV3-2
J gene: TRBJ2-7

CDR3 DNA: TGTGCCACCAGCAGAGTGGACTCCCCGAACACCGGGGAGCTGTTTTTT
CDR3 protein: CATSRVDSPNTGELFF
D gene: .
clone size: .
V gene: TRBV15
J gene: TRBJ2-2

CDR3 DNA: TGTGCCAGCAGTGCCGACGGAGCGCTGACCTACGAGCAGTACTTC
CDR3 protein: CASSADGALTYEQYF
D gene: .
clone size: .
V gene: TRBV27
J gene: TRBJ2-7

CDR3 DNA: TGTGCCAGTGTTCAGGGGTCGCGGAACACCATATATTTT
CDR3 protein: CASVQGSRNTIYF
D gene: .
clone size: .
V gene: TRBV28
J gene: TRBJ1-3

CDR3 DNA: TGTGCCAGCAGCTCCAGCCTTCGACAGGGGCGCGGCACTGAAGCTTTCTTT
CDR3 protein: CASSSSLRQGRGTEAFF
D gene: TRBD1
clone size: .
V gene: TRBV14
J gene: TRBJ1-1

CDR3 DNA: TGTGCCTGGAGTGGGGACAGGGGGATCTCAACTAATGAAAAACTGTTTTTT
CDR3 protein: CAWSGDRGISTNEKLFF
D gene: TRBD1
clone size: once
V gene: TRBV30
J gene: TRBJ1-4

CDR3 DNA: TGCGCCAGCAGCTCCAACGCGGTAGGCTCCTACAATGAGCAGTTCTTC
CDR3 protein: CASSSNAVGSYNEQFF
D gene: .
clone size: .
V gene: TRBV5-1
J gene: TRBJ2-1

CDR3 DNA: TGTGCCAGCAGGGGACAGAGACAAGAGACCCAGTACTTC
CDR3 protein: CASRGQRQETQYF
D gene: TRBD1
clone size: .
V gene: TRBV28
J gene: TRBJ2-5

CDR3 DNA: TGTGCCAGCAGTACCAGGGAGAACACTGAAGCTTTCTTT
CDR3 protein: CASSTRENTEAFF
D gene: .
clone size: .
V gene: TRBV27
J gene: TRBJ1-1

CDR3 DNA: TGTGCCAGCTCGGGGGACAGGGGGTGGGATGAGCAGTTCTTC
CDR3 protein: CASSGDRGWDEQFF
D gene: TRBD1
clone size: .
V gene: TRBV7-9
J gene: TRBJ2-1

CDR3 DNA: TGCGCCAGCAGTCAGACCGGGGAGACCCAGTACTTC
CDR3 protein: CASSQTGETQYF
D gene: .
clone size: .
V gene: TRBV5-1
J gene: TRBJ2-5

CDR3 DNA: TGTGCCAGCTCCCACAGGGGGCGCAACGAGCAGTACTTC
CDR3 protein: CASSHRGRNEQYF
D gene: TRBD1
clone size: .
V gene: TRBV3-1/TRBV3-2
J gene: TRBJ2-7

CDR3 DNA: TGTGCCAGCAGCGGCGGACAGGGGGACTACTATGGCTACACCTTC
CDR3 protein: CASSGGQGDYYGYTF
D gene: TRBD1
clone size: .
V gene: TRBV5-6
J gene: TRBJ1-2

CDR3 DNA: TGTGCCAGCAGCTTAGTGACGGGATCCTTGAACACTGAAGCTTTCTTT
CDR3 protein: CASSLVTGSLNTEAFF
D gene: .
clone size: .
V gene: TRBV7-9
J gene: TRBJ1-1

CDR3 DNA: TGTGCCTCCCGAGTCGGGACAGGGGGCGGGACTGAAGCTTTCTTT
CDR3 protein: CASRVGTGGGTEAFF
D gene: TRBD1
clone size: .
V gene: TRBV2
J gene: TRBJ1-1

CDR3 DNA: TGTGCCAGCAGCTTAGGCTGGAGCGGGGGGGCTTCTGGCACAGATACGCAGTATTTT
CDR3 protein: CASSLGWSGGASGTDTQYF
D gene: TRBD2
clone size: .
V gene: TRBV13
J gene: TRBJ2-3

CDR3 DNA: TGTGCCACCACCCCCCAGTACCGGGATGCGGGCTACACCTTC
CDR3 protein: CATTPQYRDAGYTF
D gene: .
clone size: .
V gene: TRBV19
J gene: TRBJ1-2

CDR3 DNA: TGTGCCAGCAGTTCCTACGGGGAGAAGGACAATGAGCAGTTCTTC
CDR3 protein: CASSSYGEKDNEQFF
D gene: .
clone size: .
V gene: TRBV6-5
J gene: TRBJ2-1

CDR3 DNA: TGTGCCAGCAGATTCTCAGGGAATTACAATGAGCAGTTCTTC
CDR3 protein: CASRFSGNYNEQFF
D gene: .
clone size: .
V gene: TRBV28
J gene: TRBJ2-1

CDR3 DNA: TGTGCCAGTAGTATTTATCAGGGGGCAAACAATGAGCAGTTCTTC
CDR3 protein: CASSIYQGANNEQFF
D gene: TRBD1
clone size: .
V gene: TRBV19
J gene: TRBJ2-1

CDR3 DNA: TGCGCCAGCAGCTTTGGTCAGGGGGAAATTAGCGATGAGCAGTTCTTC
CDR3 protein: CASSFGQGEISDEQFF
D gene: TRBD1
clone size: .
V gene: TRBV5-1
J gene: TRBJ2-1

CDR3 DNA: TGCGCCAGCAGCAGAGGTCAGGGAACAGATACGCAGTATTTT
CDR3 protein: CASSRGQGTDTQYF
D gene: .
clone size: few
V gene: TRBV5-1
J gene: TRBJ2-3

CDR3 DNA: TGTGCCAGCAGCGTAGAATCCTGGCAGGCCAGTGATGGCTACACCTTC
CDR3 protein: CASSVESWQASDGYTF
D gene: .
clone size: few
V gene: TRBV9
J gene: TRBJ1-2

CDR3 DNA: TGTGCCAGCAGTTCGACTAGCGGGGGCGTGGAGACCCAGTACTTC
CDR3 protein: CASSSTSGGVETQYF
D gene: TRBD2
clone size: .
V gene: TRBV28
J gene: TRBJ2-5

CDR3 DNA: TGTGCCAGTAGTCGTGGAGGCGAGCAGTACTTC
CDR3 protein: CASSRGGEQYF
D gene: .
clone size: .
V gene: TRBV19
J gene: TRBJ2-7

CDR3 DNA: TGTGCCAGCAGCGCCTGGGTGGGCGGCTACACCTTC
CDR3 protein: CASSAWVGGYTF
D gene: .
clone size: .
V gene: TRBV14
J gene: TRBJ1-2

CDR3 DNA: TGTGCCAGCAGCCAAGTTGGGACAGTCTCTGGAAACACCATATATTTT
CDR3 protein: CASSQVGTVSGNTIYF
D gene: TRBD1
clone size: .
V gene: TRBV14
J gene: TRBJ1-3

CDR3 DNA: TGTGCCAGCTCACCACGGACAGGGGATGAAAAACTGTTTTTT
CDR3 protein: CASSPRTGDEKLFF
D gene: TRBD1
clone size: .
V gene: TRBV18
J gene: TRBJ1-4

CDR3 DNA: TGTGCCAGCAGCTTAAGAGGGTCGGGGGATAGCTACACCTTC
CDR3 protein: CASSLRGSGDSYTF
D gene: .
clone size: .
V gene: TRBV7-3
J gene: TRBJ1-2

CDR3 DNA: TGCGCCAGCAGCTCTGGGGCGACCTCCGGACAGGCCTATGGCTACACCTTC
CDR3 protein: CASSSGATSGQAYGYTF
D gene: TRBD1
clone size: once
V gene: TRBV5-1
J gene: TRBJ1-2

CDR3 DNA: TGTGCCAGCACTGGGGGAGGCCTGCACACCGGGGAGCTGTTTTTT
CDR3 protein: CASTGGGLHTGELFF
D gene: .
clone size: .
V gene: TRBV28
J gene: TRBJ2-2

CDR3 DNA: TGTGCCAGCTCACCACGGGGGTCGGGGGACTATGGCTACACCTTC
CDR3 protein: CASSPRGSGDYGYTF
D gene: .
clone size: .
V gene: TRBV18
J gene: TRBJ1-2

CDR3 DNA: TGTGCCAGCAGCACACTTCATGCCGGGGAACCGCAGTTCTTC
CDR3 protein: CASSTLHAGEPQFF
D gene: .
clone size: .
V gene: TRBV7-9
J gene: TRBJ2-1

CDR3 DNA: TGTGCCAGCAGCGCTCAAAGGACAGGGGGCGTAACAGATACGCAGTATTTT
CDR3 protein: CASSAQRTGGVTDTQYF
D gene: TRBD1
clone size: once
V gene: TRBV9
J gene: TRBJ2-3

CDR3 DNA: TGCGCCAGCAGCTTGGGACAGGTTAGGGAAGAGACCCAGTACTTC
CDR3 protein: CASSLGQVREETQYF
D gene: .
clone size: .
V gene: TRBV5-1
J gene: TRBJ2-5

CDR3 DNA: TGTGCCAGCAGCCCTAAGGGGCTCACTGAAGCTTTCTTT
CDR3 protein: CASSPKGLTEAFF
D gene: .
clone size: once
V gene: TRBV9
J gene: TRBJ1-1